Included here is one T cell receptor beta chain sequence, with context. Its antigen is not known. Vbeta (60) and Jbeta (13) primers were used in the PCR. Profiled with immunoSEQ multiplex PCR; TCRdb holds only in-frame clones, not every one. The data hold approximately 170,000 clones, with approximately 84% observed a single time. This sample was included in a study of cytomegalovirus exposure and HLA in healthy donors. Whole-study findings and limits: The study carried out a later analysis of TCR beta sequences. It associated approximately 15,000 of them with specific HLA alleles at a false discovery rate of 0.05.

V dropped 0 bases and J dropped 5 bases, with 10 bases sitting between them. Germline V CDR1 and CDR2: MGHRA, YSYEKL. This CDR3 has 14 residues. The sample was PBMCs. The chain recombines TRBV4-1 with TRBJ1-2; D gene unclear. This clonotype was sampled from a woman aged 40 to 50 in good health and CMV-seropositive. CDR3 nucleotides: TGCGCCAGCAGCCAAGATATGGCGGATTATGGCTACACCTTC. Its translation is CASSQDMADYGYTF.